This T cell receptor (beta chain) was identified during a study of blood T cell repertoires in COVID-19. From germline, CDR1 is SNHLY and CDR2 FYNNEI. The CDR3 runs 13 residues. Between the trimmed V and J ends, which lost 8 bases and 6 bases, there was a span of 16 bases. Profiled with immunoSEQ multiplex PCR; TCRdb holds only in-frame clones, not every one. This table holds approximately 310,000 clones, 85% found once. Source material: PBMCs or T cells enriched from blood (not recorded which). V is TRBV2 and J is TRBJ1-2, with a tentative D call TRBD1 (5 bases). The sequence came from a woman aged 30 to 39 who had been exposed to COVID-19. The CDR3 bases are TGTGCCAGCGGTGGTGGGGGGATGAATGGCTACACCTTC. Amino acid sequence: CASGGGGMNGYTF.